This T cell receptor (beta chain) emerged from a study of human T cells and chemical hapten exposure. In the study's own analysis: With a range of about 20,000 to 690,600, the median per sample was roughly 91,000 TCRs. MiXCR, run by TCRdb on the RACE reads, gives a single entry per CDR3 protein. The V and J calls were determined by TCRdb, not by the authors. Of about 90,000 distinct CDR3 sequences in the sample, more than 9% were seen once. The time point is: patch test 1, 2 weeks after DPC sensitization. Treatment here: therapeutic diphenylcyclopropenone sensitization with weekly scalp DPC. Germline CDR1 reads MDHEN; CDR2 reads SYDVKM. The CDR3 covers 16 residues. Trimming removed 7 bases at V and 7 bases at J, with 25 bases between.

The material was whole blood, obtained in connection with sensitization to the hapten diphenylcyclopropenone (DPC). The receptor comes from a middle-aged man with alopecia areata. Some clones in this sample may be carry-over from other donors' samples. V gene TRBV28 combines with J gene TRBJ1-2; D perhaps matches TRBD1 (5 bases). CDR3 protein: CASTLSAGSGLSGYTF. The DNA of the CDR3 is TGTGCCAGCACCCTCTCGGCGGGTTCGGGGCTTAGTGGCTACACCTTC.